The entry that follows covers one T cell receptor beta chain sequence. The record originates from a study of blood T cell repertoires in COVID-19. Assay used: immunoSEQ multiplex PCR; TCRdb lists only in-frame clones, some missing. Among 500,000 or so clones listed, roughly nine tenths were seen once. Source material: PBMCs or T cells enriched from blood (not recorded which). The sequence was obtained from a woman between 18 and 29 years old who had recovered from COVID-19.

This chain's CDR3 is CASSTLPGQGAGEQYF. CDR3 DNA sequence: TGTGCCAGTAGTACTCTCCCTGGACAGGGGGCGGGCGAGCAGTACTTC. This chain connects TRBV19 to TRBJ2-7; 11 bases match TRBD1. The germline CDR1 and CDR2 sequences are LNHDA and SQIVND (reference sequence). The CDR3 extends over 16 amino acids. Germline trimming cut 4 bases from V and 6 bases from J; bases unmatched to any gene: 11.